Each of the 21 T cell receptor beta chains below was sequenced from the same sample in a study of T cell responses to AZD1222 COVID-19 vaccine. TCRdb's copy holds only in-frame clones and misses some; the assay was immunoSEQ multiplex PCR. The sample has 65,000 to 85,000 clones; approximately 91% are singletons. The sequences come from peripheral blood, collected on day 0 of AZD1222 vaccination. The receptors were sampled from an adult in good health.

The chain's CDR3 is CASRPTDRGYYEQYV. CDR3 nucleotides: TGTGCCAGCCGTCCGACCGACAGGGGTTATTACGAGCAGTACGTC. The rearrangement joins TRBV6-4 to TRBJ2-7; 8 bases are shared with TRBD1. CDR1 is MRHNA, CDR2 SNTAGT, per germline. The junction had 13 bases not matched to a gene; V was cut back by 8 bases and J by 4 bases. The CDR3 totals 15 residues.

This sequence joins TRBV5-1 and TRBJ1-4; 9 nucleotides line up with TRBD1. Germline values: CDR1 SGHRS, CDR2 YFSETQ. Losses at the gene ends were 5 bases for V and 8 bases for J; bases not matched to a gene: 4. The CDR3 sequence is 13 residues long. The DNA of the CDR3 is TGCGCCAGCAGGGAGGGACAGGGAGAAAAACTGTTTTTT. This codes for CASREGQGEKLFF.

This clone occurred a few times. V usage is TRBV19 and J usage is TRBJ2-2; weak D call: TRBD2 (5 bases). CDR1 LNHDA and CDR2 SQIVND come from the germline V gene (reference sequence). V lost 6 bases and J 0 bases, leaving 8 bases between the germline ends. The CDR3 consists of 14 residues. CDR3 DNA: TGTGCCAGTAGCTCGGGGTCGAACACCGGGGAGCTGTTTTTT. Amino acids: CASSSGSNTGELFF. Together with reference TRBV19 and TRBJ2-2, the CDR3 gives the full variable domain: DGGITQSPKYLFRKEGQNVTLSCEQNLNHDAMYWYRQDPGQGLRLIYYSQIVNDFQKGDIAEGYSVSREKKESFPLTVTSAQKNPTAFYLCASSSGSNTGELFFGEGSRLTVL.

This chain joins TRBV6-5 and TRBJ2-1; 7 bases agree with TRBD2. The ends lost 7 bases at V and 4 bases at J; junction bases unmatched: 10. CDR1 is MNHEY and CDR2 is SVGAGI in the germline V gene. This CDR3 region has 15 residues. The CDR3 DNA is TGTGCCAGCACCCGGGGGGTTGGGGAATACAATGAGCAGTTCTTC. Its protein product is CASTRGVGEYNEQFF.

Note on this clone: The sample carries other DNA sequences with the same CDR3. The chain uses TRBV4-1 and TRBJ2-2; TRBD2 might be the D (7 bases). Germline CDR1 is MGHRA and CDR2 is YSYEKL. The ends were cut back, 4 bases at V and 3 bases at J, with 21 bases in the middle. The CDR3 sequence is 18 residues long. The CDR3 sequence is CASSLRAGARGDTGELFF. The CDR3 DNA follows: TGCGCCAGCAGCCTAAGGGCAGGGGCCCGGGGGGACACCGGGGAGCTGTTTTTT.

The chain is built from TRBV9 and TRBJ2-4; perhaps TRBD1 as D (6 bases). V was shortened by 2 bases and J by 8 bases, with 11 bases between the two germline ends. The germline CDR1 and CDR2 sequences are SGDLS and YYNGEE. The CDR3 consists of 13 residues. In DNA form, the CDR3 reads TGTGCCAGCAGCGTCAAGGCAGGGGACATTCAGTACTTC. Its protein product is CASSVKAGDIQYF. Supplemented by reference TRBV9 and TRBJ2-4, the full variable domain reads DSGVTQTPKHLITATGQRVTLRCSPRSGDLSVYWYQQSLDQGLQFLIQYYNGEERAKGNILERFSAQQFPDLHSELNLSSLELGDSALYFCASSVKAGDIQYFGAGTRLSVL.

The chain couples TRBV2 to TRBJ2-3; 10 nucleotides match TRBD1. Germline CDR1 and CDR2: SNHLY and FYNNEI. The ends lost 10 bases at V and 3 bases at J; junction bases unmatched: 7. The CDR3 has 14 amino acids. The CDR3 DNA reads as TGTGCCACTATCTCGGGACAGGGGACAGATACGCAGTATTTT. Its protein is CATISGQGTDTQYF. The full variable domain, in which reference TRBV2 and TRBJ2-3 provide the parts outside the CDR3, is EPEVTQTPSHQVTQMGQEVILRCVPISNHLYFYWYRQILGQKVEFLVSFYNNEISEKSEIFDDQFSVERPDGSNFTLKIRSTKLEDSAMYFCATISGQGTDTQYFGPGTRLTVL.

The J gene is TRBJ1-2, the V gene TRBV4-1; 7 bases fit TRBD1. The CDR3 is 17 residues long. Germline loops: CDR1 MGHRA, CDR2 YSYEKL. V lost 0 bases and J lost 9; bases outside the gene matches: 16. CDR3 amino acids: CASSQDRSVGQVVSYTF. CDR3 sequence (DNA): TGCGCCAGCAGCCAAGATCGCTCGGTAGGACAGGTTGTAAGCTACACCTTC.

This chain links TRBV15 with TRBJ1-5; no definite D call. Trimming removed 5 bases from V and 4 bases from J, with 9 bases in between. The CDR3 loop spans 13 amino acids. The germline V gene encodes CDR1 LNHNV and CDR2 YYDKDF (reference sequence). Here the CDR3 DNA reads TGTGCCACCAGCGGCCTGACGAATCAGCCCCAGCATTTT. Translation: CATSGLTNQPQHF.

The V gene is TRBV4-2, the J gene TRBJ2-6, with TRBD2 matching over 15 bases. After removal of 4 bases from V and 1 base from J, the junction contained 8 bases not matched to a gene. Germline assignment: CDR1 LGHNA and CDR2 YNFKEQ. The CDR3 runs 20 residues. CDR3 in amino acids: CASSPGLAGGTLSGANVLTF. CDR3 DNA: TGTGCCAGCAGCCCAGGACTAGCGGGGGGGACCTTATCTGGGGCCAACGTCCTGACTTTC.

CDR3: CASSGSIGSSSYGYTF. CDR3 DNA: TGCGCCAGCAGTGGGTCGATAGGGAGTAGTAGCTATGGCTACACCTTC. The J gene is TRBJ1-2, the V gene TRBV10-1; D gene unclear. The CDR3 extends over 16 amino acids. Germline CDR1 and CDR2: WNHNN and SYGVQD (reference sequence). Trimming took off 4 bases at V and 4 bases at J, with 19 bases between the two ends.

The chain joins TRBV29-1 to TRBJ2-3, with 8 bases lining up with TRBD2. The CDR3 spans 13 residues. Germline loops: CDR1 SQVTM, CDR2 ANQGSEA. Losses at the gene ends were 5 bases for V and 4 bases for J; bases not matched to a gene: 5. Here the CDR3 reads CSVRTGGSDTQYF. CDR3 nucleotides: TGCAGCGTTAGGACGGGAGGGTCAGATACGCAGTATTTT.

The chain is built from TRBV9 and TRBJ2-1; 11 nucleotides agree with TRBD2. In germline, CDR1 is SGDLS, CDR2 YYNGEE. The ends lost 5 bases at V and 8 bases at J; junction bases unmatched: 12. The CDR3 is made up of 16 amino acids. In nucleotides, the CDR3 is TGTGCCAGCAGTCTTCTTAGCGGGGGGGCCGGCGATGAGCAGTTCTTC. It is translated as CASSLLSGGAGDEQFF.

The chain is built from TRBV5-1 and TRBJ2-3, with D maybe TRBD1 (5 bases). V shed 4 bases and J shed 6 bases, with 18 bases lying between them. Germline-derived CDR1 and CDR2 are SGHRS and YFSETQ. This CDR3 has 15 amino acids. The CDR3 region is CASSPRTRTADTQYF. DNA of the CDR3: TGCGCCAGCAGCCCTAGGACACGGACGGCGGATACGCAGTATTTT.

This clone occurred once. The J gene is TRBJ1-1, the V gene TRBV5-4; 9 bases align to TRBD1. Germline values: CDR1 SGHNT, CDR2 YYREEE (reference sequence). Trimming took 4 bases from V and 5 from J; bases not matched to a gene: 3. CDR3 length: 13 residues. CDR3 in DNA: TGTGCCAGCAGCCCGGGACAGGGAACTGAAGCTTTCTTT. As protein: CASSPGQGTEAFF.

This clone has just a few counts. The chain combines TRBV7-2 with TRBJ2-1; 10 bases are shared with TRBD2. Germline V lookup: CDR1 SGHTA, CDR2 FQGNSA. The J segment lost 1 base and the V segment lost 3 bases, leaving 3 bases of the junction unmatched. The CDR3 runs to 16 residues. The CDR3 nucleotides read TGTGCCAGCAGCTTGAAGCGGGGGGGTTCCTACAATGAGCAGTTCTTC. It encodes CASSLKRGGSYNEQFF. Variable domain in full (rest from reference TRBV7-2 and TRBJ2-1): GAGVSQSPSNKVTEKGKDVELRCDPISGHTALYWYRQSLGQGLEFLIYFQGNSAPDKSGLPSDRFSAERTGGSVSTLTIQRTQQEDSAVYLCASSLKRGGSYNEQFFGPGTRLTVL.

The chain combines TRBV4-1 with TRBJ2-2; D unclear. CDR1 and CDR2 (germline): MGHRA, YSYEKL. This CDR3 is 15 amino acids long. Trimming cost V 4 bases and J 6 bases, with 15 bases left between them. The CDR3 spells CASSLFGLSAGELFF. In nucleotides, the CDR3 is TGCGCCAGCAGCCTTTTCGGGTTATCTGCCGGGGAGCTGTTTTTT.

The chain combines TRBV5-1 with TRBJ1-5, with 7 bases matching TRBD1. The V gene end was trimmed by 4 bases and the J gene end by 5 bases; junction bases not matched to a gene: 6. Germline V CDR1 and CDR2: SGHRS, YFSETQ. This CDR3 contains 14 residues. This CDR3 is CASSLTGDYQPQHF. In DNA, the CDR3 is TGCGCCAGCAGCCTCACAGGGGATTATCAGCCCCAGCATTTT.

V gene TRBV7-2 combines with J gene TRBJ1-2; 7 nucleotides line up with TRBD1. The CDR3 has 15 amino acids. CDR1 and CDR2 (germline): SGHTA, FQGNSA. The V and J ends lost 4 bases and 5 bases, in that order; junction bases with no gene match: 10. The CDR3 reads CASSSPRAGGYGYTF. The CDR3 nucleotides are TGTGCCAGCAGCTCCCCCCGGGCAGGGGGTTATGGCTACACCTTC.

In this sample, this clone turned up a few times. CDR3 sequence (DNA): TGCGCCAGCAGTCACGACCCCCGGGACAGGGCAACATACGAGCAGTACGTC. Translating it yields CASSHDPRDRATYEQYV. J is TRBJ2-7 and V is TRBV23-1, with 9 nucleotides matching TRBD1. TRBV23-1 is reported as an ORF; its role is uncertain. Losses at the gene ends were 3 bases for V and 4 bases for J; bases not matched to a gene: 13. The CDR3 sequence is 17 residues long.

The DNA of the CDR3 is TGTGCCAGTAGTTTAAATGGGGGCAGGAACACTGAAGCTTTCTTT. Translation gives CASSLNGGRNTEAFF. The chain combines TRBV19 with TRBJ1-1, with D perhaps TRBD1 (6 bases). Trimming shortened V by 5 bases and J by 1 base, and 14 bases separated the two germline ends. Germline V CDR1 and CDR2: LNHDA, SQIVND (reference sequence). The CDR3 has 15 residues.